The entry below describes one TCR beta chain. Which antigen it targets is not known. No clone much larger than this one lies a single base away; base qualities are absent. For CDR1 and CDR2, the germline V gene lists SNHLY and FYNNEI. Clipping removes 3 bases from V and 4 bases from J, with 9 as the unmatched junction base count. Reading from cysteine to phenylalanine, the CDR3 counts 16 amino acids. Here the CDR3 DNA is all that survives: 48 bases in frame from base 1. The CDR3 regions of human TCRbeta chains were analyzed by immunosequencing. In the authors' own workflow: TCRs in the repertoires were compared against a reference library of SARS-CoV-2-specific TCRs that had been generated with the MIRA antigen-specificity platform. Breadth was defined as the fraction of unique TCRs that were SARS-CoV-2-associated. Depth was defined as the fraction of total T cells that were SARS-CoV-2-associated. Using the MIRA data, every spike-specific TCR was mapped to the spike region that the TCR reacted to and assigned to either a CD4 or a CD8 class. Log10-transformed breadth and depth values were compared by one-way ANOVA with Sidak's multiple comparisons tests. The table comes from immuneACCESS by way of TCRdb, which keeps in-frame sequences with V and J called. Part of the clones is missing from these tables; in studies checked, under half for an unresolved V gene and the rest for unknown reasons. V and J calls plus clone size are reproduced from that table; the DNA served to infer D and trimming. The sample profile shows about 120,000 clones; about nine tenths of them were found once. The ten most abundant clones make up 2% to 3% of the sample.

Reading the label with the study, this specimen's time point is: about 28 days (+/-7) after the second vaccine dose. AZD1222 recipients given second doses at about 4 weeks or at about 12 weeks were pooled, since spike-specific TCR depth and breadth were not found to differ between the two schedules. Samples from vaccinated people were obtained from the UK trials COV001 and COV002, which included a single-blind randomized controlled phase 2/3 trial of AZD1222 (ChAdOx1 nCoV-19) in healthy adults. For TCRbeta chain sequencing, PBMC samples were collected from trial participants at day 0 and at day 28 after the second dose. The sample belongs to a study of T cell responses to AZD1222 COVID-19 vaccine (dated by TCRdb to the early 2020s). Study-level background: TCR sequencing was performed for 230 to 250 trial participants, of whom around 210 were given two doses of AZD1222 and 26 were given two doses of MenACWY control vaccine. Trial participants were enrolled by age into subgroups of 18-55, 56-69 and 70-plus years, and approximately 150, 30 and 60 TCR-sequenced participants, respectively, were included in these subgroups. What the study reported, not specific to this receptor: In the small 56-69-year group, the increase in depth fell short of significance, most likely because of low power. Epitopes outside the regions mutated in the B.1.351 and B.1.1.7 variants were reportedly recognized by nearly half of the unique spike-specific TCRs. Only five or six AZD1222 recipients were SARS-CoV-2 seropositive at baseline, limiting conclusions about previously exposed vaccinees. Participants were mostly white British, with more females than males. The authors suggested clonal diversity may have been underestimated. CD4 TCRs associated with the vaccine covered the entire spike protein, and the dominant responses were in regions 160-218 and 743-854. Because no samples from the day 14 peak response were available, repertoires could be characterized only after the peak T cell response. Spike-specific TCR breadth and depth rose significantly after two AZD1222 doses compared with day 0 and with MenACWY recipients.

The chain is made from TRBV2 and TRBJ2-5; a stretch of 9 junction bases matches TRBD2. The source of this sequence is an adult who received the AZD1222 COVID-19 vaccine. The specimen was peripheral blood, collected 28 days after the second AZD1222 dose. The DNA sequence reads TGTGCCAGCAGTGAGCTATCTAGCGGGGCACGAGAGACCCAGTACTTC. It codes for CASSELSSGARETQYF.